This T cell receptor (beta chain) was recovered during a study of blood T cell repertoires in COVID-19. Using immunoSEQ multiplex PCR, the repertoire was profiled, and TCRdb retains in-frame clones only, with some absent. The table lists 250,000 or so clones, about 87% of them singletons. The sequencing input was PBMCs or T cells enriched from blood (not recorded which). The TCR comes from a woman aged 25 to 45 who had been exposed to COVID-19.

The CDR3 reads CASSTSAGQPEYF. The CDR3 coding sequence is TGTGCCAGCAGCACCTCGGCGGGACAGCCTGAGTACTTC. The chain employs TRBV5-4 and TRBJ2-7; possible D gene TRBD1, 7 bases. Germline assignment: CDR1 SGHNT and CDR2 YYREEE (reference sequence). Trimming cost V 4 bases and J 11 bases, with 19 bases left between them. The CDR3 extends over 13 amino acids.